These 25 T cell receptor beta chains originate from one sample sequenced in a study of blood T cell repertoires in COVID-19. Produced via immunoSEQ multiplex PCR; TCRdb's table is partial and in-frame only. This sample has 150,000 or so clones, with about four fifths found just once. The sequencing input was peripheral blood. The receptors shown here come from a man aged 60-69 years with acute or convalescent COVID-19.

The rearrangement uses TRBV6-5 and TRBJ2-7, with D unresolved. The CDR3 loop spans 13 amino acids. Germline CDR1 and CDR2: MNHEY and SVGAGI. V lost 4 bases and J lost 5, with 12 bases in between. CDR3 nucleotides: TGTGCCAGCAGTTTCCCGGGTAGCCACGAGCAGTACTTC. Translated: CASSFPGSHEQYF.

This clone has only a few counts. The rearrangement joins TRBV28 to TRBJ1-3; tentative D call: TRBD1 (5 bases). This CDR3 has 15 amino acids. Looked up from germline, CDR1 is MDHEN and CDR2 is SYDVKM. The V gene lost 6 bases and the J gene lost 4 bases, with 16 bases spanning the gap. The CDR3 spells CASSTAGTQGNTIYF. Here the CDR3 DNA reads TGTGCCAGCAGCACTGCCGGGACTCAGGGAAACACCATATATTTT.

The chain recombines TRBV7-2 with TRBJ1-4; D unclear. The CDR3 is 14 amino acids. From germline, CDR1 is SGHTA and CDR2 FQGNSA. The V gene lost 5 bases and the J gene lost 5 bases, with 12 bases spanning the gap. This CDR3 is CASSPTRPNEKLFF. In DNA, the CDR3 is TGTGCCAGCAGCCCGACCAGGCCCAATGAAAAACTGTTTTTT.

Written as DNA, the CDR3 is TGTGCCAGCAGCGTAGCCCAGGGACAGACAGATACGCAGTATTTT. Translating gives CASSVAQGQTDTQYF. The chain couples TRBV9 to TRBJ2-3; 7 bases map to TRBD1. Germline V gives CDR1 SGDLS, CDR2 YYNGEE. There are 15 residues in the CDR3. V was pared by 0 bases and J by 3 bases, with 4 bases of the junction left unmatched.

The rearrangement joins TRBV4-1 to TRBJ2-3; 14 bases agree with TRBD2. The CDR3 spans 17 residues. J gave up 4 bases and V 4 bases, and 7 bases lay outside the gene matches. Germline V lookup: CDR1 MGHRA, CDR2 YSYEKL. CDR3 residues: CASSPKVTSGGADTQYF. CDR3 DNA: TGCGCCAGCAGCCCGAAAGTGACTAGCGGGGGGGCAGATACGCAGTATTTT.

The chain couples TRBV5-5 to TRBJ2-7; TRBD2 aligns across 10 bases. The CDR3 runs to 16 residues. V lost 1 base, J lost 3 bases, and 7 bases stayed unmatched. Germline lookup yields CDR1 SGHKS and CDR2 YYEKEE (reference sequence). The CDR3 DNA reads TGTGCCAGCAGCTTGTTAGCGCTAGCGGGGGTCTACGAGCAGTACTTC. It is translated as CASSLLALAGVYEQYF.

A note on this clone: Other DNA variants within this sample encode the same CDR3. The V call is TRBV28, the J call TRBJ1-2; D not certain. CDR3 length: 12 residues. V lost 5 bases and J 2 bases, leaving 6 bases between the germline ends. The germline CDR1 and CDR2 sequences are MDHEN and SYDVKM. CDR3 protein: CASSRQNYGYTF. The CDR3 DNA reads TGTGCCAGCAGTCGTCAGAACTATGGCTACACCTTC.

V is TRBV19 and J is TRBJ2-5, with D possibly TRBD1 on 5 matching bases. This CDR3 region has 15 residues. Germline assignment: CDR1 LNHDA and CDR2 SQIVND (reference sequence). V was shortened by 0 bases and J by 5 bases, with 13 bases between the two germline ends. DNA of the CDR3: TGTGCCAGTAGTATAGATTTTACAGGATTGGAGACCCAGTACTTC. Amino acid sequence: CASSIDFTGLETQYF.

The chain is built from TRBV27 and TRBJ1-2, with 10 nucleotides matching TRBD1. The V gene's germline CDR1 is MNHEY and CDR2 SMNVEV (reference sequence). V lost 2 bases to trimming and J lost 4 bases; unmatched junction nucleotides: 4. The CDR3 extends over 15 amino acids. The CDR3 spells CASSLEGQGSYGYTF. The CDR3 nucleotides read TGTGCCAGCAGTTTAGAGGGACAGGGGTCCTATGGCTACACCTTC.

V usage is TRBV18 and J usage is TRBJ2-7; 8 bases line up with TRBD1. Germline trimming cut 5 bases from V and 6 bases from J; bases unmatched to any gene: 6. The CDR3 is 13 residues long. Per the germline V gene, CDR1 is KGHSH and CDR2 is LQKENI. CDR3 bases: TGTGCCAGCTCAGCGGGACAGGCTGGCGAGCAGTACTTC. Protein: CASSAGQAGEQYF.

The chain links TRBV29-1 to TRBJ1-2, with a possible D match to TRBD1 (5 bases). The V end was cut by 1 base, the J end by 11 bases, with 11 bases between. Germline CDR1 and CDR2: SQVTM and ANQGSEA. The CDR3 runs 11 residues. The CDR3 here is CSVEAQGSYTF. The CDR3 DNA reads as TGCAGCGTTGAAGCTCAGGGATCATACACCTTC.

This rearrangement joins TRBV7-3 to TRBJ2-7, with a weak D call TRBD2 (6 bases). The germline CDR1 and CDR2 sequences are SGHTA and FQGTGA. Between the trimmed V and J ends, which lost 5 bases and 5 bases, there was a span of 13 bases. This CDR3 is built from 13 residues. The CDR3 bases are TGTGCCAGCAGCCTCACTAGCAACCACGAGCAGTACTTC. It yields the protein CASSLTSNHEQYF.

This clone has more than one count but fewer than ten. The chain has TRBV6-1 and TRBJ2-5, with 9 bases fitting TRBD1. Germline trimming cut 2 bases from V and 5 bases from J; bases unmatched to any gene: 9. There are 16 residues in the CDR3. Germline loops: CDR1 MNHNS, CDR2 SASEGT. CDR3 coding DNA: TGTGCCAGCAGTGAATGGAACAGGGGGCGCGAGGAGACCCAGTACTTC. Residues: CASSEWNRGREETQYF.

The chain uses TRBV6-6 and TRBJ2-5; perhaps TRBD1 as D (6 bases). Germline V gives CDR1 MNHNY, CDR2 SVGAGI (reference sequence). The CDR3 has 13 amino acids. V shed 6 bases and J shed 5 bases, with 13 bases lying between them. CDR3 in DNA: TGTGCCAGCAGCCAGGGGTATGCGGAGACCCAGTACTTC. It codes for CASSQGYAETQYF.

This clone showed up just once. V usage is TRBV6-5 and J usage is TRBJ2-2, with D tentatively TRBD2 (5 bases). V was trimmed by 5 bases and J by 4 bases, leaving 14 bases between them. The CDR3 is made up of 15 amino acids. Germline V lookup: CDR1 MNHEY, CDR2 SVGAGI. CDR3 sequence: CASSPVGRGTGELFF. The CDR3, as DNA: TGTGCCAGCAGTCCTGTAGGCCGGGGCACCGGGGAGCTGTTTTTT.

This clone appeared once. The gene calls are TRBV7-2 and TRBJ2-3, with 7 nucleotides matching TRBD1. The CDR3 sequence is 15 residues long. Germline V lookup: CDR1 SGHTA, CDR2 FQGNSA. Unmatched junction bases numbered 12, after V lost 3 bases and J lost 9 bases. This CDR3 is CASSLDTNRGVTQYF. The CDR3 nucleotides read TGTGCCAGCAGCTTGGATACGAACAGGGGTGTAACGCAGTATTTT. The complete variable domain, with remaining parts taken from reference TRBV7-2 and TRBJ2-3, reads GAGVSQSPSNKVTEKGKDVELRCDPISGHTALYWYRQSLGQGLEFLIYFQGNSAPDKSGLPSDRFSAERTGGSVSTLTIQRTQQEDSAVYLCASSLDTNRGVTQYFGPGTRLTVL.

This clone was observed a handful of times. The chain is built from TRBV21-1 and TRBJ1-4; TRBD1 was called by the table and not checked on the DNA. TRBV21-1 is designated a pseudogene. CDR3 length equals 13 residues. The CDR3 loop reads CPNRDRGREKLFF. CDR3 sequence (DNA): TGTCCGAACAGGGACAGGGGGCGTGAAAAACTGTTTTTT.

As to this clone: Relative to the germline gene, one junction end is altered; a read error may explain this. The V gene is TRBV9, the J gene TRBJ2-1, with no clear D. CDR1 and CDR2 (germline): SGDLS, YYNGEE. This CDR3 is 13 amino acids long. For the CDR3, the DNA is TGTGCCAGCAGCGTAGCCTCCCACAATGAGCAGTTCTTC. Its translation is CASSVASHNEQFF.

The rearrangement uses TRBV11-2 and TRBJ2-1; maybe TRBD2 (5 bases). The CDR3 sequence is 14 residues long. V was trimmed by 0 bases and J by 4 bases, leaving 7 bases between them. Germline CDR1 SGHAT, CDR2 FQNNGV. The CDR3 here is CASSLESGYNEQFF. CDR3 DNA sequence: TGTGCCAGCAGCTTAGAAAGCGGTTACAATGAGCAGTTCTTC.

The chain links TRBV12-3 or TRBV12-4 to TRBJ1-2; 7 bases map to TRBD1. The CDR3 contains 12 residues. Trimming took 6 bases from V and 4 from J; bases not matched to a gene: 2. CDR3 coding DNA: TGTGCCAGCAGCTACAGGGGCTATGGCTACACCTTC. Its translation: CASSYRGYGYTF.

The CDR3 loop is CAILQGGGSYNEQFF. The CDR3 nucleotides are TGTGCCATCTTACAGGGAGGGGGCTCCTACAATGAGCAGTTCTTC. The V gene is TRBV10-3, the J gene TRBJ2-1; TRBD2 is a possible D gene (7 bases). Trimming took 8 bases from V and 0 from J, leaving 14 bases between them. CDR3 length: 15 residues. Germline V CDR1 and CDR2: ENHRY, SYGVKD.

J is TRBJ2-7 and V is TRBV9, with 9 bases fitting TRBD2. Germline V gene sequence: CDR1 SGDLS, CDR2 YYNGEE. After removal of 4 bases from V and 5 bases from J, the junction contained 7 bases not matched to a gene. There are 14 residues in the CDR3. The CDR3, as DNA: TGTGCCAGCAGCCCTAGTCTAGCGGGAAACGAGCAGTACTTC. Translated: CASSPSLAGNEQYF.

A few counts support this clone. In DNA, the CDR3 is TGTGCCAGCAGCTCCGGGAGGGGAAACACCATATATTTT. This codes for CASSSGRGNTIYF. The chain couples TRBV11-2 to TRBJ1-3; D not resolved. The CDR3 is 13 residues long. The germline V gene has CDR1 SGHAT and CDR2 FQNNGV. The V and J ends lost 4 bases and 4 bases respectively, with 8 bases between them.

This chain uses TRBV15 with TRBJ2-5, with TRBD1 matching 11 bases. The CDR3 sequence is 16 residues long. The V gene end was trimmed by 3 bases and the J gene end by 5 bases; junction bases not matched to a gene: 8. CDR1 is LNHNV, CDR2 YYDKDF, per germline (reference sequence). CDR3 region: CATSRGQGGRGETQYF. CDR3 DNA: TGTGCCACCAGCAGGGGACAGGGGGGAAGAGGGGAGACCCAGTACTTC. The full variable domain, completed using reference TRBV15 and TRBJ2-5, is DAMVIQNPRYQVTQFGKPVTLSCSQTLNHNVMYWYQQKSSQAPKLLFHYYDKDFNNEADTPDNFQSRRPNTSFCFLDIRSPGLGDTAMYLCATSRGQGGRGETQYFGPGTRLLVL.

This sequence joins TRBV1 and TRBJ1-2; the table gives TRBD1 as D, unverified against the DNA. TRBV1 is tagged as a pseudogene. This CDR3 is built from 11 residues. The CDR3 region is CTLTGCYGYTF. CDR3 DNA: TGCACCCTGACAGGGTGCTATGGCTACACCTTC.